The 11 T cell receptor beta chains presented below share a single source sample, sequenced in a study of OX40 agonist ivuxolimab in advanced cancers. Method: immunoSEQ multiplex PCR; TCRdb's copy keeps in-frame clones and lacks some. This sample has 74,000 or so clones, with roughly 85% found just once. The source was CD4+ or CD8+ T cells sorted from blood, collected in a trial of the OX40 agonist ivuxolimab. The receptors shown here come from an adult with an advanced solid tumor such as melanoma, head and neck, liver or kidney cancer.

CDR3 in DNA: TGTGCCAGCAACCCCCAGCGGGGGGGGAACACCGGGGAGCTGTTTTTT. Protein sequence: CASNPQRGGNTGELFF. This rearrangement joins TRBV5-8 to TRBJ2-2, with 10 nucleotides matching TRBD2. With V trimmed by 6 bases and J by 1 base, 6 bases remained unmatched. The CDR3 runs 16 residues. The germline V gene encodes CDR1 SGHTS and CDR2 YDEGEE.

The chain links TRBV11-3 to TRBJ2-3; the D call may be TRBD1 or TRBD2 (5 bases each). CDR1 and CDR2 from the germline V gene are SGHNT and YENEEA. This CDR3 is 13 amino acids long. The germline V and J ends were trimmed by 5 bases and 6 bases, with 12 bases remaining between them. The CDR3 nucleotides are TGTGCCAGCAGCCCACGGGACGGGGATACGCAGTATTTT. As protein: CASSPRDGDTQYF. Combining the CDR3 with reference TRBV11-3 and TRBJ2-3 gives the whole variable domain EAGVVQSPRYKIIEKKQPVAFWCNPISGHNTLYWYLQNLGQGPELLIRYENEEAVDDSQLPKDRFSAERLKGVDSTLKIQPAELGDSAVYLCASSPRDGDTQYFGPGTRLTVL.

V is TRBV11-2 and J is TRBJ2-3; D not certain. The CDR3 totals 16 residues. CDR1 is SGHAT, CDR2 FQNNGV, per germline. Trimming removed 0 bases at V and 4 bases at J, with 14 bases between. CDR3 in amino acids: CASSLDSPLRADTQYF. The CDR3 coding sequence is TGTGCCAGCAGCTTAGATTCCCCTCTAAGGGCAGATACGCAGTATTTT.

CDR3 nucleotide sequence: TGTGCCAGCAGCGTAGGTGCACGGAACACTGAAGCTTTCTTT. As protein: CASSVGARNTEAFF. The chain links TRBV9 to TRBJ1-1; D unresolved. Trimming pared 0 bases from V and 1 base from J, leaving 7 bases between. There are 14 residues in the CDR3. Germline V CDR1 and CDR2: SGDLS, YYNGEE.

V usage is TRBV10-3 and J usage is TRBJ2-3; 13 bases are shared with TRBD2. The CDR3 contains 16 residues. The germline V gene has CDR1 ENHRY and CDR2 SYGVKD. The trim removed 4 bases at V and 4 bases at J, leaving 5 bases unmatched. The CDR3 DNA reads TGTGCCATCAGTGCCTGGACTAGCGGGAGTGCAGATACGCAGTATTTT. This gives the protein CAISAWTSGSADTQYF.

V is TRBV7-9 and J is TRBJ2-5, with D uncertain. Germline CDR1 and CDR2: SEHNR and FQNEAQ (reference sequence). The V end lost 2 bases, the J end lost 5 bases, and 6 bases lay between the germline ends. The CDR3 is made up of 12 amino acids. The CDR3 region has the DNA TGTGCCAGCAGCTTAATTTCGGAGACCCAGTACTTC. The encoded protein is CASSLISETQYF.

This clone was found once. The rearrangement joins TRBV5-5 to TRBJ2-2; no firm D call. Per germline, CDR1 SGHKS and CDR2 YYEKEE (reference sequence). V was cut by 2 bases and J by 1 base, with 6 bases left in between. This CDR3 comprises 14 residues. CDR3 sequence reads: CASSFIGNTGELFF. In DNA, the CDR3 is TGTGCCAGCAGCTTTATAGGGAACACCGGGGAGCTGTTTTTT.

The gene calls are TRBV28 and TRBJ1-1; maybe TRBD1 (5 bases). Germline V gene data show CDR1 as MDHEN and CDR2 as SYDVKM. This CDR3 comprises 13 residues. V lost 5 bases to trimming and J lost 6 bases, with 13 bases between them. CDR3 sequence (DNA): TGTGCCAGCAGTCGTACCTGGGGCCCTGAAGCTTTCTTT. Translating gives CASSRTWGPEAFF.

This clone appeared a few times. The V gene is TRBV2, the J gene TRBJ1-2, with unresolved D. There are 13 residues in the CDR3. Germline CDR1 and CDR2: SNHLY and FYNNEI. Trimming took off 6 bases at V and 3 bases at J, with 11 bases between the two ends. The CDR3 here is CASRVSADYGYTF. CDR3 sequence (DNA): TGTGCCAGCAGAGTCTCCGCGGACTATGGCTACACCTTC.

This clone was counted once. J is TRBJ1-2 and V is TRBV30, with TRBD1 matching over 7 bases. This CDR3 has 13 amino acids. The germline gives CDR1 GTSNPN, CDR2 SVGIG (reference sequence). The junction had 7 bases not matched to a gene; V was cut back by 5 bases and J by 4 bases. The CDR3 DNA follows: TGTGCCTGGGCCGGACAGGAGAGCTATGGCTACACCTTC. It encodes CAWAGQESYGYTF.

The count of this clone is one. The CDR3 region is CASSPRGTHEQYF. CDR3 in DNA: TGTGCCAGCAGCCCGCGGGGTACCCACGAGCAGTACTTC. The rearrangement links TRBV27 to TRBJ2-7, with TRBD2 as a possible D gene (6 bases). Trimming took off 6 bases at V and 5 bases at J, with 14 bases between the two ends. CDR1 MNHEY and CDR2 SMNVEV come from the germline V gene (reference sequence). The CDR3 extends over 13 amino acids.